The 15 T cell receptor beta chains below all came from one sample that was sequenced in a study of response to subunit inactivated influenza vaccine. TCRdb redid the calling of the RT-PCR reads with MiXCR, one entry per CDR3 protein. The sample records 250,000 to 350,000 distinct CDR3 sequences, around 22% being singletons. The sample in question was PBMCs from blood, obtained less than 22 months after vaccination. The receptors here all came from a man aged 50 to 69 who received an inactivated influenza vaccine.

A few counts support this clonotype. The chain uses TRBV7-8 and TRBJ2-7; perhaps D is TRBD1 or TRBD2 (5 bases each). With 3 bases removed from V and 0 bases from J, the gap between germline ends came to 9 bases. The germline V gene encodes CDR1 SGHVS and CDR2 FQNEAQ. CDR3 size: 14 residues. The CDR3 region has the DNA TGTGCCAGCAGCTTCCGGGACGGCTCCTACGAGCAGTACTTC. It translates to CASSFRDGSYEQYF.

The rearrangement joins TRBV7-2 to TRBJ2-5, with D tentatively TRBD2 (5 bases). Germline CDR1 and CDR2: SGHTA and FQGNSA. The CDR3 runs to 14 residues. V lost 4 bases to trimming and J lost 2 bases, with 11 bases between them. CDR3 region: CASSSWTGQETQYF. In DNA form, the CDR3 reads TGTGCCAGCAGCTCTTGGACGGGACAAGAGACCCAGTACTTC.

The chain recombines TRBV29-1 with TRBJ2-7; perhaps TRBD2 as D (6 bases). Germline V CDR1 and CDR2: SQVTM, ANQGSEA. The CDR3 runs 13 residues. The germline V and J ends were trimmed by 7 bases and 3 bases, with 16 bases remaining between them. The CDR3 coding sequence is TGCAGCGCTCAGACTAGGAACAACTACGAGCAGTACTTC. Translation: CSAQTRNNYEQYF.

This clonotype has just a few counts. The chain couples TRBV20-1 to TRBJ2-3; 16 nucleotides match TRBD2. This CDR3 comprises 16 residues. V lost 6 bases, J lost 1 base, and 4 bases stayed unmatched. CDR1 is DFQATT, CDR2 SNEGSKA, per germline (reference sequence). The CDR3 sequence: CSAKGLAGGRTDTQYF. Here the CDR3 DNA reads TGCAGTGCAAAGGGACTAGCGGGAGGGCGCACAGATACGCAGTATTTT.

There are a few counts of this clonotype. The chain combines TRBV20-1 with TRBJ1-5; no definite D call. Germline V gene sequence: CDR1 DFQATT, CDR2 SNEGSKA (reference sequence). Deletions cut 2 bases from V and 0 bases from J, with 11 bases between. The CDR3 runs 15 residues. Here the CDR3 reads CSARPVTVSNQPQHF. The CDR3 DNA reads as TGCAGTGCTAGACCGGTGACGGTTAGCAATCAGCCCCAGCATTTT.

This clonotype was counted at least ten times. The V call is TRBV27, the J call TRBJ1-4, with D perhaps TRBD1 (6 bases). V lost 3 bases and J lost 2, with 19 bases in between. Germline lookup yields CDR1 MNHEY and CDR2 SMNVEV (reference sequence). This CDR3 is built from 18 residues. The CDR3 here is CASSLGVTGSSTNEKLFF. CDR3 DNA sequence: TGTGCCAGCAGTTTGGGAGTGACAGGCTCTTCGACTAATGAAAAACTGTTTTTT.

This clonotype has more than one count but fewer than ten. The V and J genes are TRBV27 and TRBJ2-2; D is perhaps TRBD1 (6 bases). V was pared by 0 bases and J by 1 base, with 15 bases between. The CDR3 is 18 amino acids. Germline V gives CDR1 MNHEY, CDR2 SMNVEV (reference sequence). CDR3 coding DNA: TGTGCCAGCAGTTTATCGTCAGGGGTCAGCCTGAACACCGGGGAGCTGTTTTTT. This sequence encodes CASSLSSGVSLNTGELFF.

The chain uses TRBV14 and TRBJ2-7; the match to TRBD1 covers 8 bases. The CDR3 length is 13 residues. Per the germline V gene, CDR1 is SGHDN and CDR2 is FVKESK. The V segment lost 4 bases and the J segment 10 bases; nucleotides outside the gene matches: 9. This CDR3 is CASSRDRQGRQYF. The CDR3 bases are TGTGCCAGCAGCCGGGACCGACAGGGGAGACAGTACTTC.

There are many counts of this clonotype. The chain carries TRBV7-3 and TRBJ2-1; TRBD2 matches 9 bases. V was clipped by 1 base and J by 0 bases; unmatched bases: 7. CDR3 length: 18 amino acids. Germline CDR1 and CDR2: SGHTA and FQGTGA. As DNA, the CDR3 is TGTGCCAGCAGCTTAAGGGCGGGAGGGGGTCTCTCCTACAATGAGCAGTTCTTC. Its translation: CASSLRAGGGLSYNEQFF.

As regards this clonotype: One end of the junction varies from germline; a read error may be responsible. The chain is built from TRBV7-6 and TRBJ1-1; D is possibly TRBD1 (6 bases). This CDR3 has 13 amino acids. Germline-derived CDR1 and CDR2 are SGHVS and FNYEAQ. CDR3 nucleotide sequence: TGTGCCAGCAGTTTAGGGGGGTTCGCTGAAGCTTTCTTT. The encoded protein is CASSLGGFAEAFF.

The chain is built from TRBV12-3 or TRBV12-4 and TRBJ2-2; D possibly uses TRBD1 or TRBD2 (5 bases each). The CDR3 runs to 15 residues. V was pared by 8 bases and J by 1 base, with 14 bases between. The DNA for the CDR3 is TGTGCCAGCGGACCCGGGACCAAGAACACCGGGGAGCTGTTTTTT. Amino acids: CASGPGTKNTGELFF.

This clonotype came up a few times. This CDR3 is CSVRGDYGYTF. In DNA form, the CDR3 reads TGCAGCGTTAGAGGGGACTATGGCTACACCTTC. J is TRBJ1-2 and V is TRBV29-1; D perhaps matches TRBD1 (5 bases). The CDR3 extends over 11 amino acids. Per the germline V gene, CDR1 is SQVTM and CDR2 is ANQGSEA. The V end lost 5 bases, the J end lost 3 bases, and 7 bases lay between the germline ends.

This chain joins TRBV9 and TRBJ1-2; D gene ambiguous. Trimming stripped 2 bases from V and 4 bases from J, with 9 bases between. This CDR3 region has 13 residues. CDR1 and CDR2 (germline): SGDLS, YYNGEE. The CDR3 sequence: CASSVRSSYGYTF. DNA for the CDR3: TGTGCCAGCAGCGTTCGATCTAGCTATGGCTACACCTTC.

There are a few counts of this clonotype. This CDR3 reads CASRPGDSNQPQHF. The CDR3 DNA follows: TGTGCCAGCAGGCCGGGGGACAGCAATCAGCCCCAGCATTTT. This chain connects TRBV7-9 to TRBJ1-5, with D tentatively TRBD1 (5 bases). Trimming cost V 6 bases and J 1 base, with 10 bases left between them. The CDR3 has 14 residues. The germline gives CDR1 SEHNR, CDR2 FQNEAQ (reference sequence).

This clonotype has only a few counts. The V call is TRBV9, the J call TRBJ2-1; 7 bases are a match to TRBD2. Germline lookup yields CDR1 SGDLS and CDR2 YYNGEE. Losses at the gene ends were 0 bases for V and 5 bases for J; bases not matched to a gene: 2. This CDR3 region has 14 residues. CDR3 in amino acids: CASSVEGRDNEQFF. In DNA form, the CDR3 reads TGTGCCAGCAGCGTAGAAGGGAGGGACAATGAGCAGTTCTTC.